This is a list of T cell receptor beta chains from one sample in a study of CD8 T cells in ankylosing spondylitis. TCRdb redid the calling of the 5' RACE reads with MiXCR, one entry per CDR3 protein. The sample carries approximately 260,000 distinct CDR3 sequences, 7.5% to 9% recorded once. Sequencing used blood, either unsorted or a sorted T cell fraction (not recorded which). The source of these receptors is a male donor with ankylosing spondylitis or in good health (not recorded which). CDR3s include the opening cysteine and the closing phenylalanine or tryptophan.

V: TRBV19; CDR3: CASRWGASVRNQPQHF
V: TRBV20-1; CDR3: CSARSYATSRVAEAFF
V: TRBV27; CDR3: CASSLQRGTQYF
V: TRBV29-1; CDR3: CSVVFPPTSAATNYGYTF
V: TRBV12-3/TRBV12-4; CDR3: CASKGYNQPQHF
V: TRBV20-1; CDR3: CSARDGAENTEAFF
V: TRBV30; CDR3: CAWRNFRDTNTEAFF
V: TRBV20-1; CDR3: CSARDRAFRAEQFF
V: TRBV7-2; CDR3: CASSRTEYEQYF
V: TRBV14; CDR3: CASSQVMGGWADTQYF
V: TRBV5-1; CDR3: CASSFGQGAMGEQFF
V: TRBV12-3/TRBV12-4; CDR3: CASRAGARNEQYF
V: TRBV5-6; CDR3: CASSLDGSQETQYF
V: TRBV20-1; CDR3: CSARRLAGGRETQYF
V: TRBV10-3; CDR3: CAISPRGSGRGDEQFF
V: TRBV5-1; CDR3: CASSSTSGGTDTQYF
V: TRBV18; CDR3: CASSPPARIGNTIYF
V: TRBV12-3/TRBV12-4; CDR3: CASSPLGGTEAFF
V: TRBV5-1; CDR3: CASSLAQTGELFF
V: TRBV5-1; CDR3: CASSLNPGLAWFF
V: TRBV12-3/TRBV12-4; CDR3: CASSRGGPIGTEAFF
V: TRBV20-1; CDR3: CSATLPGHQNYGYTF
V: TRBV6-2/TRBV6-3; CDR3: CASSYGASSGVGYNEQFF
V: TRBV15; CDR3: CATSRDVNTGSYEQYF
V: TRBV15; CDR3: CATSRDRYITGELFF
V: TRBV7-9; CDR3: CASRKGRDSLDNSPLHF
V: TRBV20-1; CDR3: CSARVADGQNTEAFF
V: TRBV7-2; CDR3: CASSAQADTQYF
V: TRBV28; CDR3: CASSPRHPRAQFF
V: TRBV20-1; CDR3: CSARAGVADTQYF
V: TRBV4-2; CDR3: CASSQEGYEQFF
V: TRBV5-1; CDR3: CASSTSGGDTQYF
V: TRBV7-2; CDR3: CASSLRWNQGTQYF
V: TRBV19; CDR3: CASSAGRKDTQYF
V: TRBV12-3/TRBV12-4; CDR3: CASSLQDRYQETQYF
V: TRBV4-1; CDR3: CASSQGQSEGNTIYF
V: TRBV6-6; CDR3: CASSPRGVAQYF
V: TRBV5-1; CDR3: CASSLGERVSPLHF
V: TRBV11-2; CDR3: CASSLSRLSGGVGTEAFF
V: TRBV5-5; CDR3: CASSLGSGSYNEQFF
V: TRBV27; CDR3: CASSLRQVGNSPLHF
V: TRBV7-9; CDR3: CASSLPAGGSDTQYF
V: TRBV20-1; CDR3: CSARINSGNTIYF
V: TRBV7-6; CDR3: CASSRDTFHEQYF